The 27 T cell receptor beta chains below all came from one sample that was sequenced in a study of T cell clones after liver transplantation. Profiling relied on immunoSEQ multiplex PCR, and the TCRdb table lists in-frame clones only, not all of them. The sample has 50,000 to 70,000 clones, about two thirds seen once. Sequenced here: CD4+ T cells from blood, sampled at the approximately 16-month timepoint. The receptors derive from a human patient who received a liver transplant. A subset of T cells may come from the graft donor.

V and J are TRBV18 and TRBJ1-1; D perhaps matches TRBD1 (5 bases). V was cut by 2 bases and J by 3 bases, with 13 bases left in between. This CDR3 region has 15 residues. Germline assignment: CDR1 KGHSH and CDR2 LQKENI. In nucleotides, the CDR3 is TGTGCCAGCTCACCATTCGAGGGGTTTGACACTGAAGCTTTCTTT. Amino acids: CASSPFEGFDTEAFF.

The chain is built from TRBV9 and TRBJ1-3; D is undetermined. The CDR3 is 14 residues long. V was pared by 0 bases and J by 3 bases, with 7 bases between. Germline V gives CDR1 SGDLS, CDR2 YYNGEE. The CDR3 here is CASSVDIYGNTIYF. CDR3 sequence (DNA): TGTGCCAGCAGCGTAGACATCTATGGAAACACCATATATTTT.

The chain recombines TRBV19 with TRBJ2-4; 9 nucleotides align to TRBD1. The ends lost 1 base at V and 8 bases at J; junction bases unmatched: 9. This CDR3 region has 16 residues. Germline CDR1 is LNHDA and CDR2 is SQIVND (reference sequence). Written as DNA, the CDR3 is TGTGCCAGTAGTATAGCCCCTGGGACAGGGAGCCACATTCAGTACTTC. It encodes CASSIAPGTGSHIQYF.

The V and J genes are TRBV19 and TRBJ2-7, with 10 positions matching TRBD2. The trim removed 5 bases at V and 0 bases at J, leaving 7 bases unmatched. Per the germline V gene, CDR1 is LNHDA and CDR2 is SQIVND (reference sequence). CDR3 length: 16 amino acids. The CDR3 sequence is CASSLSSGGLSYEQYF. The CDR3 DNA reads as TGTGCCAGTAGTCTATCTAGCGGGGGACTCTCCTACGAGCAGTACTTC.

This clone occurred once. The chain uses TRBV5-6 and TRBJ2-5, with 9 bases lining up with TRBD1. The CDR3 is 15 residues long. Germline trimming cut 4 bases from V and 5 bases from J; bases unmatched to any gene: 9. CDR1 and CDR2 (germline): SGHDT, YYEEEE. Here the CDR3 reads CASSGRDRVRETQYF. The CDR3 DNA reads TGTGCCAGCAGCGGCCGGGACAGGGTCCGCGAGACCCAGTACTTC. The variable domain in full, with the rest retrieved from reference TRBV5-6 and TRBJ2-5, is DAGVTQSPTHLIKTRGQQVTLRCSPKSGHDTVSWYQQALGQGPQFIFQYYEEEERQRGNFPDRFSGHQFPNYSSELNVNALLLGDSALYLCASSGRDRVRETQYFGPGTRLLVL.

The CDR3 sequence is CASSQGSGGGQDYGYTF. The CDR3, as DNA: TGCGCCAGCAGCCAAGGCTCCGGTGGGGGGCAGGACTATGGCTACACCTTC. The chain carries TRBV4-1 and TRBJ1-2; a possible D gene is TRBD1 (6 bases). V lost 1 base and J 3 bases, leaving 18 bases between the germline ends. The CDR3 has 17 amino acids. Germline V gene lookup returns CDR1 MGHRA and CDR2 YSYEKL.

The V and J genes are TRBV10-3 and TRBJ2-2; D perhaps matches TRBD2 (7 bases). V lost 2 bases to trimming and J lost 1 base, with 14 bases between them. Germline loops: CDR1 ENHRY, CDR2 SYGVKD. CDR3 size: 17 residues. CDR3 sequence reads: CAISEGWGGQNTGELFF. CDR3 DNA sequence: TGTGCCATCAGTGAGGGCTGGGGGGGACAGAACACCGGGGAGCTGTTTTTT.

This clone is labeled as medium-sized. The chain employs TRBV27 and TRBJ1-6; 8 bases agree with TRBD1. The germline CDR1 and CDR2 sequences are MNHEY and SMNVEV (reference sequence). The length of the CDR3 is 14 residues. V was clipped by 4 bases and J by 8 bases; unmatched bases: 4. This CDR3 reads CASSSTGADSPLHF. The CDR3 DNA is TGTGCCAGCAGTTCGACAGGGGCGGATTCACCCCTCCACTTT.

The rearrangement joins TRBV28 to TRBJ2-3; the D gene is possibly TRBD2 (6 bases). Trimming removed 5 bases from V and 4 bases from J, with 13 bases in between. The CDR3 extends over 14 amino acids. Germline values: CDR1 MDHEN, CDR2 SYDVKM. CDR3 protein: CASSGRGWADTQYF. CDR3 nucleotide sequence: TGTGCCAGCAGTGGTCGGGGGTGGGCAGATACGCAGTATTTT.

The chain has TRBV6-5 and TRBJ2-1; D is unclear. V was cut by 7 bases and J by 10 bases, with 14 bases left in between. CDR3 length: 12 amino acids. Germline V gene lookup returns CDR1 MNHEY and CDR2 SVGAGI. In DNA form, the CDR3 reads TGTGCCAGCATCAGTCCCTCCCGGGAGCAGTTCTTC. Translating gives CASISPSREQFF.

The chain uses TRBV4-1 and TRBJ2-5, with D hard to call. The CDR3 sequence is 12 residues long. Trimming pared 0 bases from V and 5 bases from J, leaving 4 bases between. The germline V gene encodes CDR1 MGHRA and CDR2 YSYEKL. The CDR3: CASSQEGETQYF. The CDR3 nucleotides are TGCGCCAGCAGCCAAGAGGGGGAGACCCAGTACTTC.

The chain combines TRBV30 with TRBJ1-3; D possibly corresponds to TRBD1 (6 bases). V was trimmed by 3 bases and J by 0 bases, leaving 9 bases between them. The V gene's germline CDR1 is GTSNPN and CDR2 SVGIG (reference sequence). The length of the CDR3 is 14 residues. CDR3 in DNA: TGTGCCTGGAGGATGGACAGCTCTGGAAACACCATATATTTT. Protein sequence: CAWRMDSSGNTIYF.

The chain recombines TRBV29-1 with TRBJ2-7; no definite D call. Germline loops: CDR1 SQVTM, CDR2 ANQGSEA. V lost 1 base and J 6 bases, leaving 16 bases between the germline ends. This CDR3 spans 14 amino acids. The CDR3 spells CSVEGTVLSGEQYF. The CDR3 DNA reads TGCAGCGTTGAAGGCACGGTTCTATCCGGCGAGCAGTACTTC.

V usage is TRBV7-9 and J usage is TRBJ1-5, with 8 nucleotides matching TRBD1. In germline, CDR1 is SEHNR, CDR2 FQNEAQ (reference sequence). The CDR3 totals 14 residues. The junction had 5 bases not matched to a gene; V was cut back by 4 bases and J by 6 bases. The CDR3 nucleotides read TGTGCCAGCAGCTCGGACAGGGAGATTCAGCCCCAGCATTTT. Translated, it gives CASSSDREIQPQHF.

This chain uses TRBV9 with TRBJ2-2; D unclear. With 0 bases removed from V and 3 bases from J, the gap between germline ends came to 3 bases. CDR1 and CDR2 from the germline V gene are SGDLS and YYNGEE. The CDR3 is 13 residues long. The CDR3 reads CASSVGHTGELFF. CDR3 sequence (DNA): TGTGCCAGCAGCGTAGGGCACACCGGGGAGCTGTTTTTT. Complete variable domain (other parts from reference TRBV9 and TRBJ2-2): DSGVTQTPKHLITATGQRVTLRCSPRSGDLSVYWYQQSLDQGLQFLIQYYNGEERAKGNILERFSAQQFPDLHSELNLSSLELGDSALYFCASSVGHTGELFFGEGSRLTVL.

This chain links TRBV28 with TRBJ1-2; D gene unclear. The CDR3 has 13 amino acids. Trimming took off 6 bases at V and 7 bases at J, with 15 bases between the two ends. Per the germline V gene, CDR1 is MDHEN and CDR2 is SYDVKM. The CDR3 DNA is TGTGCCAGCAGCGCCGCCCGATCTGGTGGCTACACCTTC. It encodes CASSAARSGGYTF.

The CDR3 region has the DNA TGTGCCATCAGTTCTCGGACAGCAACTAATGAAAAACTGTTTTTT. Residues: CAISSRTATNEKLFF. The chain has TRBV10-3 and TRBJ1-4, with D possibly being TRBD1 (6 bases). The germline gives CDR1 ENHRY, CDR2 SYGVKD. V lost 5 bases and J 0 bases, leaving 10 bases between the germline ends. The CDR3 totals 15 residues.

This chain uses TRBV28 with TRBJ1-1, with D perhaps TRBD1 (6 bases). There are 15 residues in the CDR3. CDR1 MDHEN and CDR2 SYDVKM come from the germline V gene. The germline V and J ends were trimmed by 5 bases and 0 bases, with 13 bases remaining between them. CDR3: CASSPQQGLNTEAFF. In DNA, the CDR3 is TGTGCCAGCAGTCCGCAACAGGGCTTGAACACTGAAGCTTTCTTT.

V gene TRBV11-3 combines with J gene TRBJ1-3, with 8 bases aligning to TRBD1. This CDR3 contains 16 residues. Germline CDR1 reads SGHNT; CDR2 reads YENEEA. V lost 3 bases and J lost 4; bases outside the gene matches: 8. CDR3: CASSFTTGGLGNTIYF. DNA of the CDR3: TGTGCCAGCAGCTTCACTACAGGGGGGCTCGGAAACACCATATATTTT.

J is TRBJ2-5 and V is TRBV5-1; D gene unclear. V lost 4 bases to trimming and J lost 2 bases, with 9 bases between them. Germline-derived CDR1 and CDR2 are SGHRS and YFSETQ. The CDR3 is 13 amino acids. The CDR3 coding sequence is TGCGCCAGCAGCCTGGGGATACAAGAGACCCAGTACTTC. It specifies CASSLGIQETQYF. Filled out from reference TRBV5-1 and TRBJ2-5, the complete variable domain reads KAGVTQTPRYLIKTRGQQVTLSCSPISGHRSVSWYQQTPGQGLQFLFEYFSETQRNKGNFPGRFSGRQFSNSRSEMNVSTLELGDSALYLCASSLGIQETQYFGPGTRLLVL.

J is TRBJ2-5 and V is TRBV7-2; D is perhaps TRBD2 (6 bases). CDR1 is SGHTA and CDR2 is FQGNSA in the germline V gene. The CDR3 totals 15 residues. The germline V and J ends were trimmed by 1 base and 2 bases, with 11 bases remaining between them. CDR3 residues: CASSLGAGSQETQYF. In nucleotides, the CDR3 is TGTGCCAGCAGCTTAGGAGCGGGTAGTCAAGAGACCCAGTACTTC.

The CDR3 is CASSAGGAQKKLFF. CDR3 bases: TGTGCCAGCAGCGCAGGGGGCGCTCAGAAAAAACTGTTTTTT. This chain uses TRBV28 with TRBJ1-4; the match to TRBD1 covers 8 bases. The CDR3 loop spans 14 amino acids. The J segment lost 9 bases and the V segment lost 6 bases, leaving 9 bases of the junction unmatched. Germline V CDR1 and CDR2: MDHEN, SYDVKM.

This chain joins TRBV15 and TRBJ2-3; D uncertain. This CDR3 comprises 12 residues. CDR1 LNHNV and CDR2 YYDKDF come from the germline V gene (reference sequence). The ends were cut back, 7 bases at V and 4 bases at J, with 9 bases in the middle. The CDR3 nucleotides are TGTGCCACCAACCCCGGAGCAGATACGCAGTATTTT. It yields the protein CATNPGADTQYF.

V and J are TRBV29-1 and TRBJ2-1, with TRBD2 matching over 7 bases. The germline V gene encodes CDR1 SQVTM and CDR2 ANQGSEA. This CDR3 contains 14 residues. V lost 6 bases to trimming and J lost 3 bases; unmatched junction nucleotides: 8. CDR3 sequence reads: CSVGGVGGYNEQFF. The CDR3 nucleotides read TGCAGCGTGGGAGGGGTTGGGGGCTACAATGAGCAGTTCTTC.

The V gene is TRBV2, the J gene TRBJ2-2; 10 bases align to TRBD1. The CDR3 loop spans 16 amino acids. CDR1 is SNHLY and CDR2 is FYNNEI in the germline V gene. The V and J ends lost 2 bases and 8 bases, in that order; junction bases with no gene match: 8. CDR3 sequence reads: CASSEWDRGVRGELFF. The CDR3 DNA reads as TGTGCCAGCAGTGAATGGGACAGGGGAGTGAGGGGGGAGCTGTTTTTT.

The chain has TRBV7-7 and TRBJ2-5; D assignment may be TRBD1 or TRBD2 (5 bases each). V dropped 2 bases and J dropped 1 base, with 8 bases sitting between them. The CDR3 has 14 amino acids. The germline V gene encodes CDR1 SSHAT and CDR2 FNYEAQ (reference sequence). The CDR3 loop is CASSLLGTQETQYF. CDR3 nucleotides: TGTGCCAGCAGCTTACTAGGGACCCAAGAGACCCAGTACTTC.

The rearrangement uses TRBV25-1 and TRBJ2-1, with 9 nucleotides matching TRBD1. This CDR3 region has 16 residues. The V and J ends lost 2 bases and 7 bases, in that order; junction bases with no gene match: 9. CDR1 and CDR2 (germline): MGHDK, SYGVNS. CDR3 loop: CASSEPTGTGHNEQFF. The DNA of the CDR3 is TGTGCCAGCAGTGAACCGACCGGGACAGGGCATAATGAGCAGTTCTTC.